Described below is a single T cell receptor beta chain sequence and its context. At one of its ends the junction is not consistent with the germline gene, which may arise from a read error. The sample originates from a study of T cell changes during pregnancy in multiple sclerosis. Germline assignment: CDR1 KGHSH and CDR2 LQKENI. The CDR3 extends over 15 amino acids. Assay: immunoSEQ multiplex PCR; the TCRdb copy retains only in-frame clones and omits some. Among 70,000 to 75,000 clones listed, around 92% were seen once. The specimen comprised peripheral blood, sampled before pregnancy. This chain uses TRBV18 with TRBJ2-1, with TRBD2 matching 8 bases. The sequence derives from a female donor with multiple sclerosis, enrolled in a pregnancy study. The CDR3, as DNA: TGTGCCAGCTCAGAAAGCGGGAGCACCTACAATGAGCAATTCTTC. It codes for CASSESGSTYNEQFF. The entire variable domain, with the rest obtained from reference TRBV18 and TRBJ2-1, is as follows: NAGVMQNPRHLVRRRGQEARLRCSPMKGHSHVYWYRQLPEEGLKFMVYLQKENIIDESGMPKERFSAEFPKEGPSILRIQQVVRGDSAAYFCASSESGSTYNEQFFGPGTRLTVL.